This T cell receptor beta chain was captured by sequencing in a study of somatic mutations in cytotoxic T cells in rheumatoid arthritis. Trimming cost V 2 bases and J 2 bases, with 16 bases left between them. CDR3 size: 16 residues. Looked up from germline, CDR1 is MDHEN and CDR2 is SYDVKM. TCRdb's copy holds only in-frame clones and misses some; the assay was immunoSEQ multiplex PCR. The table has roughly 13,000 clones, around 70% seen once; the top ten hold approximately 29%. This TCR was recovered from an adult with rheumatoid arthritis. Material for sequencing was CD8+ T cells sorted from blood. This sequence joins TRBV28 and TRBJ2-7, with unresolved D. CDR3 sequence (DNA): TGTGCCAGCAGTTTAGTCTCGGCAGAAGTCCCCTACGAGCAGTACTTC. Residues: CASSLVSAEVPYEQYF.